This T cell receptor beta chain was identified in a study of blood T cells in healthy people across ages. The CDR3 is made up of 15 amino acids. Germline-derived CDR1 and CDR2 are LNHNV and YYDKDF (reference sequence). Between the trimmed V and J ends, which lost 2 bases and 1 base, there was a span of 9 bases. The sample holds many counts of this clonotype. For the second PCR, which ran for 7 to 11 cycles, a sample-barcoded 5' primer and a J-beta primer mix were used. TCRdb recomputed calls from the 5' RACE reads with MiXCR, one row per CDR3 protein. The sample yields 800,000 to 950,000 distinct CDR3 sequences, 36% seen once.

Sequenced material: blood. The genes are TRBV15 and TRBJ2-1; D call uncertain. The sequence was obtained from a man between 18 and 29 years old in good health. The CDR3 DNA is TGTGCCACCAGCAGATCCGGCGGATCCTACAATGAGCAGTTCTTC. Protein sequence: CATSRSGGSYNEQFF.